These 17 T cell receptor beta chains came from one sample sequenced in a study of cytomegalovirus exposure and HLA in healthy donors. It was with 60 Vbeta and 13 Jbeta primers that the PCR ran. Produced via immunoSEQ multiplex PCR; TCRdb's table is partial and in-frame only. Its table lists approximately 43,000 clones. The sample taken for sequencing was PBMCs. These receptors all come from a woman aged 25 to 45 in good health and CMV-seronegative.

The chain uses TRBV15 and TRBJ2-1; 8 positions agree with TRBD2. Germline CDR1 reads LNHNV; CDR2 reads YYDKDF (reference sequence). The length of the CDR3 is 16 residues. V gave up 2 bases and J gave up 3 bases; unmatched junction bases: 6. The CDR3 sequence is CATSRRGLDLYNEQFF. The CDR3 bases are TGTGCCACCAGCAGAAGGGGACTAGACCTCTACAATGAGCAGTTCTTC.

CDR3 protein: CASSLGLAGVGEQYF. CDR3 bases: TGTGCCAGCTCCCTAGGACTAGCGGGAGTGGGAGAGCAGTACTTC. The genes are TRBV4-2 and TRBJ2-7; TRBD2 matches 13 bases. Germline V gene sequence: CDR1 LGHNA, CDR2 YNFKEQ. With 8 bases clipped from V and 7 bases from J, the junction kept 11 bases outside the gene matches. The CDR3 extends over 15 amino acids.

The chain has TRBV29-1 and TRBJ1-1; 7 nucleotides match TRBD1. Looked up from germline, CDR1 is SQVTM and CDR2 is ANQGSEA. J was trimmed by 1 base and V by 6 bases; bases with no gene match: 8. This CDR3 spans 14 amino acids. The CDR3 DNA sequence: TGCAGCGTAGTACAGGGGTCGGCGAACACTGAAGCTTTCTTT. This gives the protein CSVVQGSANTEAFF.

The V and J genes are TRBV19 and TRBJ2-7, with TRBD1 as a possible D gene (6 bases). The CDR3 is 14 amino acids. In germline, CDR1 is LNHDA, CDR2 SQIVND (reference sequence). V was trimmed by 4 bases and J by 0 bases, leaving 10 bases between them. The CDR3 loop reads CASSTTDSSYEQYF. CDR3 nucleotides: TGTGCCAGTAGTACTACGGACAGCTCCTACGAGCAGTACTTC.

This sequence joins TRBV6-5 and TRBJ2-1, with 7 bases aligning to TRBD2. The V segment lost 5 bases and the J segment 5 bases; nucleotides outside the gene matches: 6. In germline, CDR1 is MNHEY, CDR2 SVGAGI. This CDR3 is built from 14 residues. The CDR3: CASSPGLTNNEQFF. The CDR3 nucleotides read TGTGCCAGCAGTCCGGGACTAACAAACAATGAGCAGTTCTTC.

J is TRBJ2-7 and V is TRBV7-2, with 7 nucleotides matching TRBD1. Trimming cost V 3 bases and J 2 bases; bases outside gene matches: 7. This CDR3 has 15 residues. CDR1 is SGHTA, CDR2 FQGNSA, per germline. The CDR3: CASSFDRDSAYEQYF. The CDR3 DNA is TGTGCCAGCAGCTTCGACCGGGACAGCGCCTACGAGCAGTACTTC.

The chain employs TRBV10-1 and TRBJ2-7; maybe TRBD1 (6 bases). Deletions cut 8 bases from V and 5 bases from J, with 13 bases between. The CDR3 runs to 12 residues. Germline V gives CDR1 WNHNN, CDR2 SYGVQD (reference sequence). CDR3 nucleotide sequence: TGCGCCAGCGGGCAGGGGATCAACGAGCAGTACTTC. Its protein product is CASGQGINEQYF.

The chain is built from TRBV11-1 and TRBJ2-1, with a possible D match to TRBD1 (5 bases). CDR1 and CDR2 from the germline V gene are SGHAT and FQDESV (reference sequence). Deletions cut 5 bases from V and 4 bases from J, with 9 bases between. This CDR3 spans 13 amino acids. The CDR3 loop is CASSIRTYNEQFF. CDR3 nucleotides: TGTGCCAGCAGCATCCGGACATACAATGAGCAGTTCTTC.

The rearrangement joins TRBV4-3 to TRBJ2-7, with 7 bases matching TRBD2. From germline, CDR1 is LGHNA and CDR2 YSLEER. The CDR3 extends over 14 amino acids. With 0 bases clipped from V and 4 bases from J, the junction kept 3 bases outside the gene matches. In DNA form, the CDR3 reads TGCGCCAGCAGCCAAGATGGGGGGGATTACGAGCAGTACTTC. Encoded protein: CASSQDGGDYEQYF.

J is TRBJ2-7 and V is TRBV6-5, with D tentatively TRBD2 (5 bases). There are 14 residues in the CDR3. CDR1 is MNHEY, CDR2 SVGAGI, per germline. The V end was cut by 5 bases, the J end by 9 bases, with 20 bases between. The CDR3 DNA reads TGTGCCAGCAGTCGCACTAGTAGTTCCCGCGGGCAGTACTTC. Protein sequence: CASSRTSSSRGQYF.

V usage is TRBV4-3 and J usage is TRBJ2-3; 9 bases match TRBD2. The CDR3 consists of 16 residues. The ends lost 1 base at V and 1 base at J; junction bases unmatched: 3. CDR1 and CDR2 from the germline V gene are LGHNA and YSLEER. The CDR3 loop is CASSQVGGRGTDTQYF. In nucleotides, the CDR3 is TGCGCCAGCAGCCAAGTCGGCGGGAGGGGCACAGATACGCAGTATTTT.

The chain couples TRBV6-1 to TRBJ2-7; tentative D call: TRBD1 (5 bases). Germline V CDR1 and CDR2: MNHNS, SASEGT. This CDR3 has 14 amino acids. Trimming removed 7 bases from V and 3 bases from J, with 16 bases in between. CDR3 region: CASTRQTGDYEQYF. Here the CDR3 DNA reads TGTGCCAGCACCCGACAGACCGGCGACTACGAGCAGTACTTC.

As DNA, the CDR3 is TGTGCCAGCAGTCGGGATGGACAGGGTTATTACGAGCAGTACTTC. Amino acid sequence: CASSRDGQGYYEQYF. J is TRBJ2-7 and V is TRBV6-5; 8 bases match TRBD1. This CDR3 has 15 residues. Germline-derived CDR1 and CDR2 are MNHEY and SVGAGI. After removal of 5 bases from V and 4 bases from J, the junction contained 10 bases not matched to a gene.

This chain connects TRBV4-1 to TRBJ2-1, with TRBD2 identical over 7 bases. With 0 bases clipped from V and 14 bases from J, the junction kept 10 bases outside the gene matches. Per the germline V gene, CDR1 is MGHRA and CDR2 is YSYEKL. CDR3 size: 14 residues. The CDR3 coding sequence is TGCGCCAGCAGCCAAGATTCGGTCCAGCGGGAAGAGTTCTTC. It is translated as CASSQDSVQREEFF.

The chain has TRBV4-1 and TRBJ2-7; a possible D gene is TRBD2 (6 bases). The germline V and J ends were trimmed by 1 base and 0 bases, with 13 bases remaining between them. The CDR3 consists of 16 residues. Germline V CDR1 and CDR2: MGHRA, YSYEKL. CDR3 residues: CASSQGLAGISYEQYF. In DNA, the CDR3 is TGCGCCAGCAGCCAAGGTCTGGCGGGGATCTCCTACGAGCAGTACTTC.

The rearrangement uses TRBV7-2 and TRBJ1-1; 8 bases are a match to TRBD1. Trimming at V came to 6 bases and at J to 5 bases, leaving 5 bases not matched to a gene. The CDR3 runs to 13 residues. Per the germline V gene, CDR1 is SGHTA and CDR2 is FQGNSA. Here the CDR3 DNA reads TGTGCCAGCAGGAGGACAGGGTTTACTGAAGCTTTCTTT. Residues: CASRRTGFTEAFF.

V gene TRBV5-6 combines with J gene TRBJ2-7; the D gene is possibly TRBD1 (6 bases). Germline V CDR1 and CDR2: SGHDT, YYEEEE. Between the trimmed V and J ends, which lost 4 bases and 2 bases, there was a span of 16 bases. The CDR3 sequence is 15 residues long. The CDR3 loop reads CASSPGTPITYEQYF. The CDR3 region has the DNA TGTGCCAGCAGCCCAGGGACACCCATTACCTACGAGCAGTACTTC.